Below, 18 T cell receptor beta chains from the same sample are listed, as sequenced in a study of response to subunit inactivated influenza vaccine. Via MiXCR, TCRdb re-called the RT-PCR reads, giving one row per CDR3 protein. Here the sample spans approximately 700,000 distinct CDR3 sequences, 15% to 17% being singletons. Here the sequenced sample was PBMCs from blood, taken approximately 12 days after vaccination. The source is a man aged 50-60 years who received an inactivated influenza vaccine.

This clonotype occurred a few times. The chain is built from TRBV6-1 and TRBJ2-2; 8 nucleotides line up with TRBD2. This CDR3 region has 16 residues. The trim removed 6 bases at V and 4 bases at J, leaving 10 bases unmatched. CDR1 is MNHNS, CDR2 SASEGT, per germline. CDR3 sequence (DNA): TGTGCCAGCAGGGGACCGGGACTAGGGGGCACCGGGGAGCTGTTTTTT. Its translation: CASRGPGLGGTGELFF.

CDR3 amino acids: CSARQTVAGPSTDTQYF. The CDR3 bases are TGCAGTGCTCGCCAAACTGTAGCGGGACCTAGCACAGATACGCAGTATTTT. This rearrangement joins TRBV20-1 to TRBJ2-3, with 8 bases identical to TRBD2. The CDR3 totals 17 residues. V gave up 5 bases and J gave up 0 bases; unmatched junction bases: 13. Germline V gene data show CDR1 as DFQATT and CDR2 as SNEGSKA (reference sequence).

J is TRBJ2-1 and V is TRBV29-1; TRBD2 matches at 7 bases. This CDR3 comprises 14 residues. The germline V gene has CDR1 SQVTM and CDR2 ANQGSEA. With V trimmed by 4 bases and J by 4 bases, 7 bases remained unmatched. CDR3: CSVASGYKYNEQFF. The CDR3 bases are TGCAGCGTTGCTAGCGGATACAAATACAATGAGCAGTTCTTC.

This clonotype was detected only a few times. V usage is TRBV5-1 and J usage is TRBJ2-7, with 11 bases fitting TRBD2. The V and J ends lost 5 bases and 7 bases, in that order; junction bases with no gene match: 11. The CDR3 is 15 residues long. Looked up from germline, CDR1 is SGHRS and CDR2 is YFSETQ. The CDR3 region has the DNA TGCGCCAGCAGGAACTTAGCGGGAGGGCCGGAGGAGCAGTACTTC. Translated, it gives CASRNLAGGPEEQYF.

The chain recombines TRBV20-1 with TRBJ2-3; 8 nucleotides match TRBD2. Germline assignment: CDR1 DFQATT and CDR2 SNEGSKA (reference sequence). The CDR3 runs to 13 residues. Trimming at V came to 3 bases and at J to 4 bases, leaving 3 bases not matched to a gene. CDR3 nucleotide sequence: TGCAGTGCTAGCGGGAGGGCCGCAGATACGCAGTATTTT. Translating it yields CSASGRAADTQYF.

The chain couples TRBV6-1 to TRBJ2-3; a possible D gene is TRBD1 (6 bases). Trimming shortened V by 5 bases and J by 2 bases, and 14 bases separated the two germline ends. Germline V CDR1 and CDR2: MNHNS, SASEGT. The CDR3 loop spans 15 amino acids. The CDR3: CASSPDRRTTDTQYF. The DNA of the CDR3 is TGTGCCAGCAGTCCGGACAGACGAACCACAGATACGCAGTATTTT.

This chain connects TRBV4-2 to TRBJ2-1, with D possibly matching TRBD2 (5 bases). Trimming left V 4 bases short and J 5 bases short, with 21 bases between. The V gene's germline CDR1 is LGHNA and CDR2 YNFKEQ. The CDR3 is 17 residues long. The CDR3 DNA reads TGTGCCAGCAGCCCAATCCCAGGCAGGACTGGCCACAATGAGCAGTTCTTC. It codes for CASSPIPGRTGHNEQFF.

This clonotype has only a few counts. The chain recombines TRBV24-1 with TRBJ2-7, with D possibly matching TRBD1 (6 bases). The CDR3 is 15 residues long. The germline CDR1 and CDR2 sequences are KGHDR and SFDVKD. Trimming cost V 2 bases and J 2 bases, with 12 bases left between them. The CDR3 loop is CATSDSRGTTYEQYF. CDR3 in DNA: TGTGCCACCAGTGATTCCAGGGGCACGACCTACGAGCAGTACTTC.

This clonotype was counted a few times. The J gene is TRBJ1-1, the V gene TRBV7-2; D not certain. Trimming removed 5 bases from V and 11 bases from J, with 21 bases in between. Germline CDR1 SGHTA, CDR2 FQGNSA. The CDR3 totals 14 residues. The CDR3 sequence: CASSRGLEASKAFF. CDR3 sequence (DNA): TGTGCCAGCAGCCGCGGGCTTGAAGCGAGCAAGGCTTTCTTT.

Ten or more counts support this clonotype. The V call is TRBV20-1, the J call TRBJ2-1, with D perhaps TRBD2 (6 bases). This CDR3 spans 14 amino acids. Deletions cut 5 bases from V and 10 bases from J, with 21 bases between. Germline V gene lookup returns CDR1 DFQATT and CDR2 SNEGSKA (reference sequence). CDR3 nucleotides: TGCAGTGCTCCCGGGAGTCGAAATTTAATGGAGCAGTTCTTC. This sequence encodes CSAPGSRNLMEQFF.

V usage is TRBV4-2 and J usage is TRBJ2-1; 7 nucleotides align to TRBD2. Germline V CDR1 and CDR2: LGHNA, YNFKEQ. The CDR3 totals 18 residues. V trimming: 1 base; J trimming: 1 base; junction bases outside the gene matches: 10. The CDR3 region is CASSQVTSARMSYNEQFF. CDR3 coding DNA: TGTGCCAGCAGCCAAGTTACTAGCGCCCGGATGTCCTACAATGAGCAGTTCTTC.

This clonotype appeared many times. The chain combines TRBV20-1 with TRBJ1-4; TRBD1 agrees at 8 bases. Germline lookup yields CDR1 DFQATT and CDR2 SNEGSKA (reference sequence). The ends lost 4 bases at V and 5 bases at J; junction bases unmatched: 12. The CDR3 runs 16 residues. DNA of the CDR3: TGCAGTGCTACCGGACAGGGCCGCGAAGTGAATGAAAAACTGTTTTTT. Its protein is CSATGQGREVNEKLFF.

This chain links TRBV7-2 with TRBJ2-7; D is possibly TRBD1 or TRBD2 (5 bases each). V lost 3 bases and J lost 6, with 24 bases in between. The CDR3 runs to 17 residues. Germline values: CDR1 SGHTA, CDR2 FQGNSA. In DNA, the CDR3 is TGTGCCAGCAGCTTCACCGGGACGACAAACTTCCCCCTCGAGCAGTACTTC. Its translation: CASSFTGTTNFPLEQYF. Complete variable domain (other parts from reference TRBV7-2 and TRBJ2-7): GAGVSQSPSNKVTEKGKDVELRCDPISGHTALYWYRQSLGQGLEFLIYFQGNSAPDKSGLPSDRFSAERTGGSVSTLTIQRTQQEDSAVYLCASSFTGTTNFPLEQYFGPGTRLTVT.

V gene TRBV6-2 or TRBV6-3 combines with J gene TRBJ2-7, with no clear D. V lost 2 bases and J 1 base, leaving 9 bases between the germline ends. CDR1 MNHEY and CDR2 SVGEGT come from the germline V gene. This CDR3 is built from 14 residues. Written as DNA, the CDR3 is TGTGCCAGCAGTTACAGGGCGAGATCCTACGAGCAGTACTTC. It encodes CASSYRARSYEQYF.

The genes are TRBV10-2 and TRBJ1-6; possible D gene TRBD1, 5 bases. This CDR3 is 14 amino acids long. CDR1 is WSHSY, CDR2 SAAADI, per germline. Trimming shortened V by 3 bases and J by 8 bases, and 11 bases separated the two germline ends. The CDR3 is CASSDRAVDSPLHF. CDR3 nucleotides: TGCGCCAGCAGTGACAGGGCGGTGGATTCACCCCTCCACTTT.

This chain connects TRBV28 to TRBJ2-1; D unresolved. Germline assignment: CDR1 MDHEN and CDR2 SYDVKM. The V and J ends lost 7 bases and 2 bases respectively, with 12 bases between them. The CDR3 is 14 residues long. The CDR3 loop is CASTPVRPYNEQFF. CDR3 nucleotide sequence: TGTGCCAGCACCCCCGTAAGGCCCTACAATGAGCAGTTCTTC.

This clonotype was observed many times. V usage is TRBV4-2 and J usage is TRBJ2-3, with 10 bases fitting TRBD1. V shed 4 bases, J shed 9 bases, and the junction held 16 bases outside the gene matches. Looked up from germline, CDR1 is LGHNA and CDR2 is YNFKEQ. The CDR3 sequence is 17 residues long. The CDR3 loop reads CASSRDPRDRGSGTQYF. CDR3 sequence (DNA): TGTGCCAGCAGCCGAGACCCCCGGGACAGGGGTTCGGGGACGCAGTATTTT.

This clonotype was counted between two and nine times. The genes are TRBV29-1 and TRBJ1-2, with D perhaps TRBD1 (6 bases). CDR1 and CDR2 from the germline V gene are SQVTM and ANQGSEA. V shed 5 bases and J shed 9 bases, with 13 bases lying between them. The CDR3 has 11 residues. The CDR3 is CSVPQGRSYTF. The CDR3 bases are TGCAGCGTTCCACAGGGTAGGAGCTACACCTTC.